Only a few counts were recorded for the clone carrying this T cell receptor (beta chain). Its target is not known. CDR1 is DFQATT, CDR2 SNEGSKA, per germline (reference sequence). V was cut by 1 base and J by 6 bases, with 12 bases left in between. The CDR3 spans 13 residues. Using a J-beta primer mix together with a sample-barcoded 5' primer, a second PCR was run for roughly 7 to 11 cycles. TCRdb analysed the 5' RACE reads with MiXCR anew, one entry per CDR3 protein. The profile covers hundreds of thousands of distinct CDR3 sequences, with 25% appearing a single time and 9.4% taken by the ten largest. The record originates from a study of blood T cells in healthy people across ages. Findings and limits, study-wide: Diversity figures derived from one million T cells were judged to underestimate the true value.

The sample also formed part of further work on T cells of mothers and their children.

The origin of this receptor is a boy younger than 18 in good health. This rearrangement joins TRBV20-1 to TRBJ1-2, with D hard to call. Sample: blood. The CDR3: CSARAWSQHGYTF. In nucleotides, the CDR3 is TGCAGTGCTAGAGCGTGGAGCCAACATGGCTACACCTTC.